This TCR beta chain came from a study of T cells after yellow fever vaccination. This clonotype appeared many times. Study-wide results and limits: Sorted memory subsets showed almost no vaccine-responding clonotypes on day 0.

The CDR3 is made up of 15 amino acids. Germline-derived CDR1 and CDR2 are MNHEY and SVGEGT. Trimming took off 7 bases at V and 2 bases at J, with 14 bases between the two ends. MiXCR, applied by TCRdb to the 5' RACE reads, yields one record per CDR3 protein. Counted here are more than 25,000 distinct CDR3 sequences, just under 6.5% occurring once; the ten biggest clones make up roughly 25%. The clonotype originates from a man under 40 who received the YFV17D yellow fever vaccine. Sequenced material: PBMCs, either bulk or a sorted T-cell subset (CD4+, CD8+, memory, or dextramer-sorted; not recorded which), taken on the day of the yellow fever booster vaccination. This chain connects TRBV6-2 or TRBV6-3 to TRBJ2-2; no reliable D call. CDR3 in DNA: TGTGCCAGCATCTCGCGGACCGGAAACACCGGGGAGCTGTTTTTT. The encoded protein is CASISRTGNTGELFF.